The clone carrying this T cell receptor beta chain was recorded only once. Germline CDR1 reads LNHDA; CDR2 reads SQIVND (reference sequence). CDR3 length: 16 residues. Trimming stripped 6 bases from V and 6 bases from J, with 20 bases between. These data originate in a study of control samples from healthy donors and cancer patients. Profiling relied on immunoSEQ multiplex PCR, and the TCRdb table lists in-frame clones only, not all of them. The sample lists around 26,000 clones, approximately 78% seen once, with under 30% in the top ten. The chain joins TRBV19 to TRBJ1-4, with D unclear. The specimen sequenced was PBMCs. This receptor was identified in a man in his 60s with colorectal cancer. CDR3 sequence: CASRRRESLQDEKLFF. The CDR3, as DNA: TGTGCCAGTAGGCGGAGGGAAAGCCTCCAAGATGAAAAACTGTTTTTT.